This T cell receptor (beta chain) stems from a study of T cell repertoires in cytomegalovirus infection. This clonotype was observed a handful of times. The antigen is not known. V lost 5 bases to trimming and J lost 6 bases, with 15 bases between them. This CDR3 has 14 residues. The germline V gene encodes CDR1 MNHEY and CDR2 SMNVEV (reference sequence). In TCRdb, the reads were re-called with MiXCR into one record per CDR3 protein. Among 200,000 to 250,000 distinct CDR3 sequences listed, around 35% were seen once. This chain uses TRBV27 with TRBJ2-3, with D possibly TRBD1 on 6 matching bases. The sequence came from a human donor in good health (CMV status not recorded). Some clones in this sample may be carry-over from other donors' samples. The specimen was CD8+ T cells from cultured PBMCs, collected from culture after CMV antigen stimulation. CDR3 bases: TGTGCCAGCAGTCCGGGACACCCTAAGGATACGCAGTATTTT. Translating it yields CASSPGHPKDTQYF.